Below are 6 T cell receptor beta chains sequenced from a single sample in a study of beta chain features in type 1 diabetes (dated by TCRdb to 2016 to 2019). The research as a whole found: A moderate but significant shortening of TCRB CDR3 length was observed in type 1 diabetes patients in all four CD4+ subsets.

Libraries were made using the immunoSEQ multiplex PCR assay. All of the isolated RNA was reverse transcribed with the High Capacity cDNA Reverse Transcription Kit, so expressed TCRB transcripts were sequenced. The source is immuneACCESS, and TCRdb retained only in-frame sequences with V and J called. Part of the clones is not carried over; for the studies checked, unresolved V genes explain less than half of this, and the remainder is unexplained. The sample includes a few hundred thousand clones, with around an eighth observed a single time. The ten largest clones take up 0.015% of the sample. These TCRs are of unknown antigen specificity. Sequenced sample: naive CD4+ T cells from blood. Interpreted using the paper, the cell subset or site label stands for: true naive CD4+ T cells. These receptors were obtained from a woman under 30 with type 1 diabetes.

J is TRBJ2-1 and V is TRBV19, with D tentatively TRBD1 (6 bases). The CDR3 runs to 13 residues. The germline V gene has CDR1 LNHDA and CDR2 SQIVND (reference sequence). Trimming stripped 1 base from V and 9 bases from J, with 10 bases between. CDR3 sequence (DNA): TGTGCCAGTAGTATAGGCTCGACAGGTGAGCAGTTCTTC. Translating gives CASSIGSTGEQFF. The variable domain in full, with the rest retrieved from reference TRBV19 and TRBJ2-1, is DGGITQSPKYLFRKEGQNVTLSCEQNLNHDAMYWYRQDPGQGLRLIYYSQIVNDFQKGDIAEGYSVSREKKESFPLTVTSAQKNPTAFYLCASSIGSTGEQFFGPGTRLTVL.

This clone turned up a few times. The V call is TRBV2, the J call TRBJ2-7; the D gene is possibly TRBD1 (6 bases). CDR3 length equals 12 residues. V gave up 8 bases and J gave up 0 bases, with 8 bases separating them. Germline V gene sequence: CDR1 SNHLY, CDR2 FYNNEI. CDR3 amino acids: CASGQSSYEQYV. In DNA form, the CDR3 reads TGTGCCAGCGGACAGAGCTCCTACGAGCAGTACGTC.

CDR3: CASSLGSGATRETQYF. The CDR3 region has the DNA TGTGCCAGCAGCTTAGGTTCAGGGGCCACGCGGGAGACCCAGTACTTC. The rearrangement links TRBV7-8 to TRBJ2-5; a possible D gene is TRBD1 (6 bases). Trimming pared 1 base from V and 5 bases from J, leaving 17 bases between. Germline values: CDR1 SGHVS, CDR2 FQNEAQ. CDR3 size: 16 residues.

A few counts support this clone. CDR3 loop: CASSKGGQPQHF. DNA for the CDR3: TGTGCCAGCAGCAAAGGGGGCCAGCCCCAGCATTTT. J is TRBJ1-5 and V is TRBV21-1; the DNA was not used to check the table's D call, TRBD1. TRBV21-1 is deemed a pseudogene. The CDR3 has 12 residues.

The gene calls are TRBV28 and TRBJ2-5, with a tentative D call TRBD2 (5 bases). V dropped 2 bases and J dropped 2 bases, with 21 bases sitting between them. CDR1 and CDR2 from the germline V gene are MDHEN and SYDVKM. The CDR3 is 18 residues long. Here the CDR3 reads CASSLRNFKRPKQETQYF. DNA for the CDR3: TGTGCCAGCAGTTTACGGAACTTCAAGCGGCCCAAACAAGAGACCCAGTACTTC.

This clone turned up a few times. The chain's CDR3 is CASSPTVADTQYF. CDR3 nucleotides: TGTGCCAGCAGCCCAACTGTAGCCGATACGCAGTATTTT. The chain recombines TRBV14 with TRBJ2-3; D is ambiguous. The length of the CDR3 is 13 residues. Germline CDR1 and CDR2: SGHDN and FVKESK. V gave up 4 bases and J gave up 6 bases, with 11 bases separating them. Supplemented by reference TRBV14 and TRBJ2-3, the full variable domain reads EAGVTQFPSHSVIEKGQTVTLRCDPISGHDNLYWYRRVMGKEIKFLLHFVKESKQDESGMPNNRFLAERTGGTYSTLKVQPAELEDSGVYFCASSPTVADTQYFGPGTRLTVL.